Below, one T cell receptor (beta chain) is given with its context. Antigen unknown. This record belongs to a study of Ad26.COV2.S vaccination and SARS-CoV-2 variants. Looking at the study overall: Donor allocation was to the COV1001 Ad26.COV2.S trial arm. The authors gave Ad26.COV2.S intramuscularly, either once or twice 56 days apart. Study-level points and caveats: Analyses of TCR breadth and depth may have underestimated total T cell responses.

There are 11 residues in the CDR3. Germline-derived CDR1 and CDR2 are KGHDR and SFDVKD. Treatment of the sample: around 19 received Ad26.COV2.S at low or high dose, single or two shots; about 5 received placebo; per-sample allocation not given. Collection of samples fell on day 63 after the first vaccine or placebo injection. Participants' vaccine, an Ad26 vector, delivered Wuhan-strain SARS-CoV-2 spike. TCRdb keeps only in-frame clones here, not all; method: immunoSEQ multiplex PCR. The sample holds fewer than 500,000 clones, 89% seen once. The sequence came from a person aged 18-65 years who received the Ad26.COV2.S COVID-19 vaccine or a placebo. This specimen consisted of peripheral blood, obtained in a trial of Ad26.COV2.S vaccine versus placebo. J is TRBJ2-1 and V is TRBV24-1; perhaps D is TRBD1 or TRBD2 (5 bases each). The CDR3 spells CAGPKRIEQFF. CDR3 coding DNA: TGTGCGGGACCGAAACGGATTGAGCAGTTCTTC.